The 28 T cell receptor beta chains below come from one sample, sequenced in a study of blood T cells in healthy people across ages. A J-beta primer mix and a sample-barcoded 5' primer were used in a second PCR of about 6 to 12 cycles. One entry per CDR3 protein results from TCRdb running MiXCR on the 5' RACE reads. The sample consists of about 320,000 distinct CDR3 sequences, 25% to 30% of them appearing once. Sequenced input: blood. All receptors come from a woman aged 70 to 79 in good health.

V gene TRBV7-2 combines with J gene TRBJ1-6; 8 bases are a match to TRBD1. Per the germline V gene, CDR1 is SGHTA and CDR2 is FQGNSA. The length of the CDR3 is 15 residues. V dropped 5 bases and J dropped 10; count of bases not matched to a gene: 10. The CDR3 region has the DNA TGTGCCAGCAGCCCTTCCGACAGGGGTGACTCACCCCTCCACTTT. This codes for CASSPSDRGDSPLHF.

This clonotype showed up just a few times. This chain connects TRBV20-1 to TRBJ2-5, with 7 bases fitting TRBD2. V shed 3 bases, J shed 2 bases, and the junction held 9 bases outside the gene matches. CDR3 size: 15 residues. Germline V lookup: CDR1 DFQATT, CDR2 SNEGSKA (reference sequence). Here the CDR3 reads CSARPGLMIQETQYF. CDR3 nucleotides: TGCAGTGCTAGGCCGGGACTAATGATACAAGAGACCCAGTACTTC.

The chain carries TRBV3-1 and TRBJ1-1, with D maybe TRBD1 (6 bases). The V gene lost 4 bases and the J gene lost 4 bases, with 10 bases spanning the gap. CDR1 is LGHDT, CDR2 YNNKEL, per germline (reference sequence). This CDR3 has 13 residues. CDR3 DNA sequence: TGTGCCAGCAGCCCGGGGGGGCTCACTGAAGCTTTCTTT. Translated, it gives CASSPGGLTEAFF.

The CDR3 region is CASRDRPAYIYF. DNA of the CDR3: TGTGCCAGCAGGGACCGTCCAGCCTACATATATTTT. The chain uses TRBV11-2 and TRBJ1-3; D not certain. Trimming left V 6 bases short and J 12 bases short, with 15 bases between. Looked up from germline, CDR1 is SGHAT and CDR2 is FQNNGV. The CDR3 totals 12 residues.

This clonotype was found a few times. This rearrangement joins TRBV5-1 to TRBJ1-2; perhaps TRBD1 as D (5 bases). V was clipped by 4 bases and J by 5 bases, with 15 bases between them. The germline V gene encodes CDR1 SGHRS and CDR2 YFSETQ. This CDR3 is built from 14 residues. The DNA of the CDR3 is TGCGCCAGCAGCCGTGAAGGGACGGAGTATGGCTACACCTTC. Translation: CASSREGTEYGYTF.

V is TRBV6-2 or TRBV6-3 and J is TRBJ1-5; 9 nucleotides align to TRBD1. The trim removed 5 bases at V and 3 bases at J, leaving 8 bases unmatched. The CDR3 length is 16 residues. CDR1 is MNHEY, CDR2 SVGEGT, per germline. The CDR3 is CASSPEDRGANQPQHF. DNA for the CDR3: TGTGCCAGCAGTCCAGAGGACAGGGGCGCCAATCAGCCCCAGCATTTT.

This clonotype was recorded at least ten times. The V and J genes are TRBV5-1 and TRBJ2-3, with D unresolved. V was clipped by 3 bases and J by 2 bases, with 13 bases between them. This CDR3 region has 15 residues. Germline V gene data show CDR1 as SGHRS and CDR2 as YFSETQ. Written as DNA, the CDR3 is TGCGCCAGCAGCTCGGGCCTCCTTCCCACAGATACGCAGTATTTT. Amino acid sequence: CASSSGLLPTDTQYF.

The table lists this clonotype with a few counts. Here the CDR3 reads CSATGTSGSTDTQYF. Here the CDR3 DNA reads TGCAGTGCTACCGGGACTAGCGGGAGTACAGATACGCAGTATTTT. This rearrangement joins TRBV20-1 to TRBJ2-3; 14 nucleotides match TRBD2. V shed 4 bases, J shed 3 bases, and the junction held 3 bases outside the gene matches. Germline V lookup: CDR1 DFQATT, CDR2 SNEGSKA (reference sequence). The CDR3 has 15 residues.

This clonotype has just a few counts. This chain links TRBV28 with TRBJ2-7; 15 positions match TRBD2. The length of the CDR3 is 15 residues. CDR1 and CDR2 from the germline V gene are MDHEN and SYDVKM. V dropped 8 bases and J dropped 7; count of bases not matched to a gene: 9. The CDR3 spells CASGLAGGPRREQYF. CDR3 nucleotide sequence: TGTGCCAGCGGACTAGCGGGAGGGCCTCGTAGGGAGCAGTACTTC.

This clonotype has a handful of counts. The rearrangement links TRBV2 to TRBJ2-7, with TRBD1 as a possible D gene (6 bases). This CDR3 contains 12 residues. The ends were cut back, 7 bases at V and 3 bases at J, with 10 bases in the middle. Germline lookup yields CDR1 SNHLY and CDR2 FYNNEI. The CDR3, as DNA: TGTGCCAGCAATGGGGGCGGCTACGAGCAGTACTTC. Its translation: CASNGGGYEQYF.

This clonotype was picked up a small number of times. The chain couples TRBV18 to TRBJ1-4; D is ambiguous. V gave up 3 bases and J gave up 8 bases, with 13 bases separating them. Germline CDR1 and CDR2: KGHSH and LQKENI. The CDR3 length is 14 residues. CDR3 in amino acids: CASSPQPAQEKLFF. The CDR3 coding sequence is TGTGCCAGCTCACCCCAGCCCGCCCAGGAAAAACTGTTTTTT. Full variable domain (remainder filled in from reference TRBV18 and TRBJ1-4): NAGVMQNPRHLVRRRGQEARLRCSPMKGHSHVYWYRQLPEEGLKFMVYLQKENIIDESGMPKERFSAEFPKEGPSILRIQQVVRGDSAAYFCASSPQPAQEKLFFGSGTQLSVL.

In this sample, this clonotype turned up a few times. The chain joins TRBV5-8 to TRBJ2-2; D gene uncertain. Trimming shortened V by 4 bases and J by 3 bases, and 7 bases separated the two germline ends. The CDR3 loop spans 13 amino acids. Germline CDR1 SGHTS, CDR2 YDEGEE. The CDR3 nucleotides are TGTGCCAGCAGCCCTGACTACACCGGGGAGCTGTTTTTT. Translated: CASSPDYTGELFF.

This clonotype has a handful of counts. The chain uses TRBV4-1 and TRBJ2-1; TRBD2 is a possible D gene (6 bases). The germline V and J ends were trimmed by 6 bases and 4 bases, with 19 bases remaining between them. Per germline, CDR1 MGHRA and CDR2 YSYEKL. This CDR3 region has 16 residues. CDR3 protein: CASRSLRTNRYNEQFF. For the CDR3, the DNA is TGCGCCAGCAGGTCTCTGAGGACTAACCGGTACAATGAGCAGTTCTTC.

The V call is TRBV7-2, the J call TRBJ2-5, with 9 positions matching TRBD1. The closer fit of TRBJ2-1 to the DNA end suggests the J call may be wrong. Germline lookup yields CDR1 SGHTA and CDR2 FQGNSA. CDR3 length equals 15 residues. DNA of the CDR3: TGTGCCAGCAGCCTCGACAGGGGGGTTCGAAATGAGCAGTTCTTC. Amino acid sequence: CASSLDRGVRNEQFF.

This clonotype occurred a few times. V and J are TRBV28 and TRBJ2-2; 8 bases match TRBD2. Germline V gene data show CDR1 as MDHEN and CDR2 as SYDVKM. J was trimmed by 0 bases and V by 8 bases; bases with no gene match: 5. CDR3 length: 15 amino acids. This chain's CDR3 is CASARLATNTGELFF. The CDR3 coding sequence is TGTGCCAGCGCTAGACTAGCGACGAACACCGGGGAGCTGTTTTTT.

This clonotype has a handful of counts. This rearrangement joins TRBV28 to TRBJ1-3; tentatively, D is TRBD1 (6 bases). The CDR3 covers 12 residues. The ends were cut back, 9 bases at V and 7 bases at J, with 13 bases in the middle. Germline V CDR1 and CDR2: MDHEN, SYDVKM. This chain's CDR3 is CASSQGRNTIYF. In nucleotides, the CDR3 is TGTGCCAGTTCACAGGGCCGGAACACCATATATTTT. The variable domain in full, with the rest retrieved from reference TRBV28 and TRBJ1-3, is DVKVTQSSRYLVKRTGEKVFLECVQDMDHENMFWYRQDPGLGLRLIYFSYDVKMKEKGDIPEGYSVSREKKERFSLILESASTNQTSMYLCASSQGRNTIYFGEGSWLTVV.

V and J are TRBV11-1 and TRBJ2-7, with D possibly TRBD2 on 5 matching bases. Trimming stripped 1 base from V and 5 bases from J, with 9 bases between. The CDR3 has 13 amino acids. Germline V lookup: CDR1 SGHAT, CDR2 FQDESV (reference sequence). The CDR3 protein is CASSLVRGNEQYF. In DNA form, the CDR3 reads TGTGCCAGCAGCTTAGTCCGAGGGAACGAGCAGTACTTC.

This clonotype was recorded a few times. The chain joins TRBV5-1 to TRBJ2-1, with D hard to call. The CDR3 extends over 16 amino acids. V gave up 4 bases and J gave up 1 base, with 15 bases separating them. From germline, CDR1 is SGHRS and CDR2 YFSETQ. In DNA form, the CDR3 reads TGCGCCAGCAGCAAGGACCCGTCTAGTTCCTACAATGAGCAGTTCTTC. Translating it yields CASSKDPSSSYNEQFF.

This clonotype showed up just a few times. The chain has TRBV9 and TRBJ2-1, with unresolved D. This CDR3 is built from 14 residues. CDR1 is SGDLS, CDR2 YYNGEE, per germline. V lost 4 bases and J lost 0, with 8 bases in between. CDR3 region: CASSQTPSYNEQFF. CDR3 nucleotide sequence: TGTGCCAGCAGCCAAACCCCCTCCTACAATGAGCAGTTCTTC.

This sequence joins TRBV7-2 and TRBJ2-3; 7 nucleotides match TRBD1. CDR3 length: 16 amino acids. The trim removed 4 bases at V and 2 bases at J, leaving 9 bases unmatched. Germline V gene data show CDR1 as SGHTA and CDR2 as FQGNSA. The CDR3 DNA follows: TGTGCCAGCAGCTATAAGACAGGGTCAACCACAGATACGCAGTATTTT. It specifies CASSYKTGSTTDTQYF.

The CDR3 sequence: CASSGQAKNIQYF. The CDR3 DNA is TGTGCCAGCAGTGGACAGGCCAAAAACATTCAGTACTTC. V and J are TRBV28 and TRBJ2-4, with D tentatively TRBD1 (6 bases). The CDR3 contains 13 residues. Trimming removed 5 bases from V and 1 base from J, with 6 bases in between. The germline V gene encodes CDR1 MDHEN and CDR2 SYDVKM.

CDR3 amino acids: CSASGSGSRRDNEQFF. The CDR3 bases are TGCAGTGCTAGCGGTAGCGGGAGTAGGAGGGACAATGAGCAGTTCTTC. The V and J genes are TRBV20-1 and TRBJ2-1; 9 bases match TRBD2. Trimming at V came to 3 bases and at J to 5 bases, leaving 11 bases not matched to a gene. Per germline, CDR1 DFQATT and CDR2 SNEGSKA (reference sequence). This CDR3 is built from 16 residues.

V is TRBV18 and J is TRBJ2-1; 10 positions agree with TRBD1. V dropped 4 bases and J dropped 4; count of bases not matched to a gene: 4. Germline V CDR1 and CDR2: KGHSH, LQKENI. The CDR3 loop spans 15 amino acids. The CDR3 coding sequence is TGTGCCAGCTCACTTCGACAGGGGGCTTACAATGAGCAGTTCTTC. Protein: CASSLRQGAYNEQFF.

J is TRBJ1-2 and V is TRBV29-1, with D perhaps matching TRBD1 (6 bases). The V gene's germline CDR1 is SQVTM and CDR2 ANQGSEA. The CDR3 is 13 amino acids. V dropped 8 bases and J dropped 3 bases, with 16 bases sitting between them. The CDR3 DNA reads TGCAGCATAGGAGGGGGACGAGACTATGGCTACACCTTC. This codes for CSIGGGRDYGYTF.

In DNA, the CDR3 is TGCGCCAGCAGCTTGGCACCGTCTAGCGGGGGGTCGGACGAGCAGTACTTC. Its translation is CASSLAPSSGGSDEQYF. This chain links TRBV5-1 with TRBJ2-5, with 11 bases identical to TRBD2. Near its end, the DNA agrees better with TRBJ2-7, so the J call may be wrong. Germline V gene sequence: CDR1 SGHRS, CDR2 YFSETQ. CDR3 length equals 17 residues.

This clonotype was observed a few times. Compared with germline, one end of the junction differs, possibly owing to a read error. CDR3 in DNA: TGTGCCGGCAGTTTGGTAGGCAGGGCTAATGAAAAACTGTTTTTT. Its translation is CAGSLVGRANEKLFF. The chain carries TRBV28 and TRBJ1-4; a possible D gene is TRBD1 (5 bases). The CDR3 covers 15 residues. Germline CDR1 is MDHEN and CDR2 is SYDVKM.

This chain joins TRBV12-3 or TRBV12-4 and TRBJ1-5; D possibly corresponds to TRBD1 (5 bases). This CDR3 region has 13 residues. With 3 bases removed from V and 3 bases from J, the gap between germline ends came to 6 bases. CDR3 sequence: CASSFRDNQPQHF. The CDR3 nucleotides are TGTGCCAGCAGTTTCAGGGACAATCAGCCCCAGCATTTT.

This clonotype was detected ten times or more. The gene calls are TRBV7-2 and TRBJ1-2; D uncertain. Germline CDR1 is SGHTA and CDR2 is FQGNSA. The CDR3 totals 14 residues. Between the trimmed V and J ends, which lost 1 base and 6 bases, there was a span of 12 bases. DNA of the CDR3: TGTGCCAGCAGCTTAGTGGTTCAGTCTGATGGCTACACCTTC. This translates into CASSLVVQSDGYTF.